These 12 T cell receptor beta chains share one sample of origin, sequenced in a study of blood T cell repertoires in COVID-19. Produced via immunoSEQ multiplex PCR; TCRdb's table is partial and in-frame only. The sample has 150,000 to 160,000 clones, 70% to 85% seen once. Sequences were obtained from peripheral blood. These TCRs come from a man between 60 and 70 years old with COVID-19, enrolled during active disease.

The J gene is TRBJ1-5, the V gene TRBV7-8, with D tentatively TRBD1 (5 bases). The CDR3 has 15 residues. In germline, CDR1 is SGHVS, CDR2 FQNEAQ. The V end lost 4 bases, the J end lost 7 bases, and 17 bases lay between the germline ends. The CDR3 bases are TGTGCCAGCAGCTCTGGGACTTCCCAATCCCAGCCCCAGCATTTT. It specifies CASSSGTSQSQPQHF.

The gene calls are TRBV18 and TRBJ2-7; weak D call: TRBD2 (5 bases). CDR3 length: 14 amino acids. Trimming pared 3 bases from V and 4 bases from J, leaving 13 bases between. Germline assignment: CDR1 KGHSH and CDR2 LQKENI. CDR3 in amino acids: CASSPGGGGYEQYF. For the CDR3, the DNA is TGTGCCAGCTCACCCGGCGGAGGAGGATACGAGCAGTACTTC.

This sequence joins TRBV28 and TRBJ1-5, with a possible D match to TRBD1 (5 bases). There are 12 residues in the CDR3. CDR1 is MDHEN and CDR2 is SYDVKM in the germline V gene. V was cut by 6 bases and J by 5 bases, with 8 bases left in between. The DNA of the CDR3 is TGTGCCAGCAGGTCACAGGATCAGCCCCAGCATTTT. This translates into CASRSQDQPQHF.

This clone was counted a single time. The rearrangement joins TRBV7-3 to TRBJ1-2; 9 nucleotides align to TRBD1. The CDR3 runs 18 residues. The J segment lost 2 bases and the V segment lost 5 bases, leaving 15 bases of the junction unmatched. Germline values: CDR1 SGHTA, CDR2 FQGTGA. The CDR3 sequence is CASSLQGQGPATNYGYTF. The DNA for the CDR3 is TGTGCCAGCAGCCTACAGGGACAGGGTCCCGCGACGAACTATGGCTACACCTTC.

The chain joins TRBV4-3 to TRBJ1-2, with D perhaps matching TRBD1 (5 bases). The CDR3 totals 15 residues. The germline gives CDR1 LGHNA, CDR2 YSLEER. Deletions cut 4 bases from V and 2 bases from J, with 14 bases between. The CDR3 nucleotides are TGCGCCAGCAGCCCCGGAGGTGGGGGGAACTATGGCTACACCTTC. Protein sequence: CASSPGGGGNYGYTF.

V is TRBV3-1 (or the pseudogene TRBV3-2) and J is TRBJ1-4; no definite D call. The CDR3 loop spans 16 amino acids. Germline V CDR1 and CDR2: LGHDT, YNNKEL (reference sequence). V was trimmed by 0 bases and J by 8 bases, leaving 16 bases between them. The CDR3 here is CASSQDLQAFREKLFF. DNA for the CDR3: TGTGCCAGCAGCCAAGATCTTCAAGCCTTTCGGGAAAAACTGTTTTTT.

Only a few counts were recorded for this clone. The chain carries TRBV7-9 and TRBJ1-1, with unresolved D. Trimming shortened V by 7 bases and J by 3 bases, and 12 bases separated the two germline ends. The CDR3 loop spans 13 amino acids. CDR1 is SEHNR, CDR2 FQNEAQ, per germline (reference sequence). CDR3 DNA sequence: TGTGCCAGCAAAGATTGGGGAGACACTGAAGCTTTCTTT. Translating it yields CASKDWGDTEAFF.

A word on this clone: An end of the junction does not agree with germline; a read error may underlie this. The chain joins TRBV7-9 to TRBJ1-1; D remains unclear. The CDR3 is made up of 12 amino acids. In germline, CDR1 is SEHNR, CDR2 FQNEAQ (reference sequence). The CDR3 protein is CASSTREQYIGF. DNA for the CDR3: TGTGCCAGCAGCACCCGGGAACAGTACATAGGGTTT.

This clone appeared once. The chain links TRBV7-2 to TRBJ2-7; D is undetermined. This CDR3 spans 16 amino acids. Trimming took 1 base from V and 0 from J, leaving 13 bases between them. Germline CDR1 reads SGHTA; CDR2 reads FQGNSA. This chain's CDR3 is CASSLDVNIPSYEQYF. The CDR3 DNA reads as TGTGCCAGCAGCTTAGATGTGAACATTCCCTCCTACGAGCAGTACTTC.

The chain employs TRBV11-1 and TRBJ1-2, with D perhaps matching TRBD1 (5 bases). The ends were cut back, 5 bases at V and 6 bases at J, with 13 bases in the middle. The germline V gene encodes CDR1 SGHAT and CDR2 FQDESV (reference sequence). This CDR3 region has 13 residues. For the CDR3, the DNA is TGTGCCAGCAGCCCCTGGGGGGTTGATGGCTACACCTTC. Residues: CASSPWGVDGYTF. The complete variable domain, with remaining parts taken from reference TRBV11-1 and TRBJ1-2, reads EAEVAQSPRYKITEKSQAVAFWCDPISGHATLYWYRQILGQGPELLVQFQDESVVDDSQLPKDRFSAERLKGVDSTLKIQPAELGDSAMYLCASSPWGVDGYTFGSGTRLTVV.

The chain combines TRBV2 with TRBJ2-3; the match to TRBD2 covers 10 bases. V dropped 6 bases and J dropped 1; count of bases not matched to a gene: 7. The CDR3 totals 16 residues. CDR1 and CDR2 (germline): SNHLY, FYNNEI. CDR3: CASRRRTSGGTDTQYF. The CDR3 nucleotides are TGTGCCAGCAGGAGGCGCACTAGCGGGGGCACAGATACGCAGTATTTT.

The V and J genes are TRBV12-5 and TRBJ2-1; TRBD1 matches at 7 bases. The J segment lost 4 bases and the V segment lost 4 bases, leaving 1 base of the junction unmatched. The CDR3 covers 13 residues. Germline assignment: CDR1 LGHNT and CDR2 FRNRAP. This chain's CDR3 is CASGSGGYNEQFF. The CDR3 DNA reads TGTGCTAGTGGTTCAGGGGGTTACAATGAGCAGTTCTTC.